This paragraph reports one TCR beta chain. This sample is drawn from a study of blood T cell repertoires in COVID-19. Study details: Samples taken during acute and convalescent COVID-19 were collected in the United States, Italy and Spain. PBMCs, B-cell-depleted T cells, or T cells were the source of the cDNA or gDNA that made up the material.

Methods used by the authors: Using reference gene primer amplification, nucleated cell counts were estimated. Clones were sequenced by immunoSEQ multiplex PCR, and TCRdb holds only the in-frame ones, with some missing. The V and J calls and the clone size are those of that table, but D and trimming were determined from the DNA. This table holds 100,000 to 150,000 clones, roughly 88% found once. This CDR3 spans 15 amino acids. Per the germline V gene, CDR1 is SGHAT and CDR2 is FQNNGV. Trimming left V 2 bases short and J 2 bases short, with 13 bases between. The gene calls are TRBV11-2 and TRBJ2-7, with a tentative D call TRBD2 (6 bases). The specimen was peripheral blood. The origin of this receptor is a human donor in a cohort sampled during active COVID-19. The CDR3 is CASSLFSGNTYEQYF. For the CDR3, the DNA is TGTGCCAGCAGCTTATTTAGCGGCAATACCTACGAGCAGTACTTC.